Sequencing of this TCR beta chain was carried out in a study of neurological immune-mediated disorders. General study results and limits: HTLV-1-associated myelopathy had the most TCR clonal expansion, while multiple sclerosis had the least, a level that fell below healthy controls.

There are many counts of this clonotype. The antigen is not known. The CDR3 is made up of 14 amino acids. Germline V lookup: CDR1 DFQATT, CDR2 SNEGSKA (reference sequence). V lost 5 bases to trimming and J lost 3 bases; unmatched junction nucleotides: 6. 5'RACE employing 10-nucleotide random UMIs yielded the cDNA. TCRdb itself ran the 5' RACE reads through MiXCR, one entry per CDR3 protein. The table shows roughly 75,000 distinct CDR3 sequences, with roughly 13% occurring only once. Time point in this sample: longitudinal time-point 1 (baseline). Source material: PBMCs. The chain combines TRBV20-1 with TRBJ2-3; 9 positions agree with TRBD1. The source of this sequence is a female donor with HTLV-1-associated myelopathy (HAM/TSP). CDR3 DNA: TGCAGTGCTCTCCGGGACAGGGCAACAGATACGCAGTATTTT. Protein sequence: CSALRDRATDTQYF.